This T cell receptor (beta chain) originates from a study of spatial heterogeneity in lung cancer. The time point: blood at routine non-recurrence follow-up after resection. This clonotype showed up many times. TCRdb passed the 5' RACE reads through MiXCR, listing each CDR3 protein once. The repertoire has about 70,000 distinct CDR3 sequences, roughly 8.9% of them found once; the top ten carry around 1.9%. The trim removed 4 bases at V and 2 bases at J, leaving 2 bases unmatched. Germline V lookup: CDR1 SGHRS, CDR2 YFSETQ. The CDR3 contains 15 residues. This specimen consisted of PBMCs, obtained at follow-up. The chain is built from TRBV5-1 and TRBJ2-2; 10 bases fit TRBD1. The receptor was isolated from a female donor with early-stage non-small cell lung cancer. DNA for the CDR3: TGCGCCAGCAGCAGGACAGGGGGTAACACCGGGGAGCTGTTTTTT. Translated: CASSRTGGNTGELFF.